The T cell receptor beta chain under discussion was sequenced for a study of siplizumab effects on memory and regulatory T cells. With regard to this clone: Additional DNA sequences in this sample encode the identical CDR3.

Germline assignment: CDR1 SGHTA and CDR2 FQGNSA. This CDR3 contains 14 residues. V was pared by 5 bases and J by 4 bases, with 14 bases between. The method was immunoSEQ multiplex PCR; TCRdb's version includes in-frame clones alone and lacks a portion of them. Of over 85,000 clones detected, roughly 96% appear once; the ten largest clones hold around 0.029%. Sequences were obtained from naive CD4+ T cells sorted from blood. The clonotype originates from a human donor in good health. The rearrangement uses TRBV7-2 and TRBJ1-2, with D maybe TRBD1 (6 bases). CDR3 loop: CASSGGRTAYGYTF. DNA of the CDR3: TGTGCCAGCAGCGGGGGGCGGACCGCCTATGGCTACACCTTC.